The 25 T cell receptor beta chains in this list originate from one sample, sequenced in a study of T cells in Graves' hyperthyroidism and ophthalmopathy. From RNA transcripts, TCR beta CDR3 regions were amplified. First-round RT-PCR with HTBI primers amplified the TCR CDR3 region. MiXCR, applied by TCRdb to the multiplex PCR reads, yields one record per CDR3 protein. The sample has a few hundred thousand distinct CDR3 sequences; around 20% are singletons. The sequenced sample consisted of blood. The receptors here all came from a middle-aged man with Graves' hyperthyroidism.

The sample holds a few counts of this clonotype. This may arise from a read error, as a much more abundant clone is one base away. The rearrangement links TRBV2 to TRBJ1-1; D is unresolved. Germline lookup yields CDR1 SNHLY and CDR2 FYNNEI. The CDR3 spans 16 residues. V was shortened by 2 bases and J by 3 bases, with 16 bases between the two germline ends. CDR3 nucleotides: TGTGCCAGCAGTGAATTAGGGTGGGGTATGGACACTGAAGCTTTCTTT. The encoded protein is CASSELGWGMDTEAFF.

At least ten counts were recorded for this clonotype. The CDR3 nucleotides read TGTGCCAGCAGTTTAAGGCCAGGGACGAATTCACCCCTCCACTTT. The encoded protein is CASSLRPGTNSPLHF. This chain joins TRBV12-3 or TRBV12-4 and TRBJ1-6; D may be TRBD1 (5 bases). The CDR3 sequence is 15 residues long. V lost 2 bases and J 7 bases, leaving 12 bases between the germline ends.

This clonotype showed up many times. The chain carries TRBV7-2 and TRBJ2-1; 12 bases map to TRBD2. Losses at the gene ends were 3 bases for V and 6 bases for J; bases not matched to a gene: 3. CDR1 is SGHTA, CDR2 FQGNSA, per germline. This CDR3 has 15 residues. The CDR3 DNA is TGTGCCAGCAGCTTCTTACTAGCGGGGGGCAATGAGCAGTTCTTC. It is translated as CASSFLLAGGNEQFF.

The rearrangement joins TRBV4-3 to TRBJ1-2, with D possibly being TRBD1 (5 bases). Germline CDR1 LGHNA, CDR2 YSLEER. Trimming cost V 7 bases and J 0 bases, with 21 bases left between them. The CDR3 extends over 17 amino acids. The DNA of the CDR3 is TGCGCCAGCACCCCCGGATGGGGGAGCGTACCTAACTATGGCTACACCTTC. Translation gives CASTPGWGSVPNYGYTF.

The table lists this clonotype with many counts. The chain is built from TRBV27 and TRBJ2-7; 10 bases are shared with TRBD1. CDR1 and CDR2 (germline): MNHEY, SMNVEV (reference sequence). J lost 4 bases, V lost 5 bases, and 8 bases had no gene match. This CDR3 is 15 amino acids long. The CDR3 DNA reads TGTGCCAGCAGTGTAGACAGGGGGCGGTTATACGAGCAGTACTTC. Its protein product is CASSVDRGRLYEQYF.

There are many counts of this clonotype. The chain uses TRBV6-1 and TRBJ2-7; possibly TRBD2 for D (6 bases). Trimming took 3 bases from V and 2 from J, leaving 8 bases between them. The CDR3 sequence is 13 residues long. In germline, CDR1 is MNHNS, CDR2 SASEGT. The CDR3 DNA is TGTGCCAGCAGTGACCGCGGGGCCTACGAGCAGTACTTC. It specifies CASSDRGAYEQYF.

This clonotype was observed a single time. The rearrangement links TRBV7-3 to TRBJ2-2; 12 bases map to TRBD2. Germline V CDR1 and CDR2: SGHTA, FQGTGA. The ends lost 5 bases at V and 5 bases at J; junction bases unmatched: 6. The CDR3 length is 16 residues. The CDR3 reads CASSRLAGVKTGELFF. In DNA, the CDR3 is TGTGCCAGCAGCCGACTAGCGGGGGTGAAAACCGGGGAGCTGTTTTTT.

The V and J genes are TRBV6-2 or TRBV6-3 and TRBJ2-1, with no clear D. Trimming stripped 0 bases from V and 10 bases from J, with 4 bases between. The CDR3 runs 11 residues. The germline V gene encodes CDR1 MNHEY and CDR2 SVGEGT. The CDR3 DNA reads TGTGCCAGCAGTTACTCACCGGAGCAGTTCTTC. Its protein product is CASSYSPEQFF.

A note on this clonotype: A much larger clone lies one base from this, so it may be a read error. This rearrangement joins TRBV30 to TRBJ1-5; possibly TRBD1 for D (6 bases). CDR1 is GTSNPN and CDR2 is SVGIG in the germline V gene (reference sequence). Trimming took 6 bases from V and 7 from J, leaving 19 bases between them. This CDR3 comprises 14 residues. The DNA for the CDR3 is TGTGCCTGTAGTCTGGCGGGGGGCGGCCAGCCCCAGCATTTT. This codes for CACSLAGGGQPQHF.

This clonotype came up many times. The genes are TRBV18 and TRBJ1-3; 7 bases align to TRBD1. Germline CDR1 is KGHSH and CDR2 is LQKENI. The V segment lost 4 bases and the J segment 3 bases; nucleotides outside the gene matches: 6. The CDR3 is 15 amino acids. The CDR3 is CASSLTRQGGNTIYF. In DNA form, the CDR3 reads TGTGCCAGCTCACTTACTCGACAGGGTGGAAACACCATATATTTT.

This clonotype was seen a few times. The V and J genes are TRBV4-3 and TRBJ2-3; a weak D match, TRBD1 (6 bases). Germline CDR1 is LGHNA and CDR2 is YSLEER. CDR3 length: 15 residues. V lost 2 bases to trimming and J lost 1 base, with 10 bases between them. This CDR3 reads CASSQPGEGTDTQYF. The DNA for the CDR3 is TGCGCCAGCAGCCAACCAGGGGAAGGCACAGATACGCAGTATTTT.

This chain uses TRBV5-6 with TRBJ1-1; 7 bases are a match to TRBD1. The V segment lost 3 bases and the J segment 10 bases; nucleotides outside the gene matches: 6. This CDR3 is 12 amino acids long. Germline V gives CDR1 SGHDT, CDR2 YYEEEE. CDR3 in amino acids: CASSYQGVAAFF. CDR3 DNA: TGTGCCAGCAGCTACCAGGGGGTTGCAGCTTTCTTT.

The chain has TRBV19 and TRBJ2-2; 11 bases are shared with TRBD2. V dropped 1 base and J dropped 3; count of bases not matched to a gene: 7. From germline, CDR1 is LNHDA and CDR2 SQIVND (reference sequence). The CDR3 consists of 18 residues. The CDR3 here is CASSIAASGRLDTGELFF. The CDR3 DNA is TGTGCCAGTAGTATAGCGGCTAGCGGGAGGTTGGACACCGGGGAGCTGTTTTTT.

Ten or more counts support this clonotype. J is TRBJ2-7 and V is TRBV5-1; D tentatively reads TRBD1 or TRBD2 (5 bases each). The CDR3 runs 14 residues. The germline CDR1 and CDR2 sequences are SGHRS and YFSETQ. Between the trimmed V and J ends, which lost 0 bases and 2 bases, there was a span of 9 bases. For the CDR3, the DNA is TGCGCCAGCAGCTTGGAGAGGGGAGCCTACGAGCAGTACTTC. This translates into CASSLERGAYEQYF.

This clonotype was seen repeatedly, ten times or more. The V gene is TRBV5-1, the J gene TRBJ2-7; D is possibly TRBD2 (6 bases). Germline V gene data show CDR1 as SGHRS and CDR2 as YFSETQ. V was shortened by 1 base and J by 2 bases, with 19 bases between the two germline ends. This CDR3 region has 17 residues. CDR3 sequence: CASSLQTVGLRTYEQYF. CDR3 in DNA: TGCGCCAGCAGCTTGCAAACGGTGGGACTGCGGACCTACGAGCAGTACTTC.

The CDR3 loop is CATSRDSRGEQFF. The DNA for the CDR3 is TGTGCCACCAGCAGGGATTCGCGGGGAGAGCAGTTCTTC. The V gene is TRBV15, the J gene TRBJ2-1; D is perhaps TRBD2 (6 bases). Trimming took off 3 bases at V and 10 bases at J, with 13 bases between the two ends. This CDR3 is built from 13 residues. The germline CDR1 and CDR2 sequences are LNHNV and YYDKDF (reference sequence).

V is TRBV10-3 and J is TRBJ2-1, with TRBD2 identical over 15 bases. The CDR3 loop spans 18 amino acids. The junction had 8 bases not matched to a gene; V was cut back by 6 bases and J by 2 bases. In germline, CDR1 is ENHRY, CDR2 SYGVKD. The CDR3 loop is CAIRSGLAGGPPYNEQFF. In DNA form, the CDR3 reads TGTGCCATCAGATCCGGACTAGCGGGGGGGCCCCCCTACAATGAGCAGTTCTTC.

There are many counts of this clonotype. The CDR3 DNA is TGTGCCAGCAGTTTAGGTCAGGGGGACACTGAAGCTTTCTTT. Encoded protein: CASSLGQGDTEAFF. The chain carries TRBV27 and TRBJ1-1, with TRBD1 matching 7 bases. The CDR3 extends over 14 amino acids. Per the germline V gene, CDR1 is MNHEY and CDR2 is SMNVEV (reference sequence). Trimming cost V 2 bases and J 3 bases; bases outside gene matches: 3.

This clonotype has ten or more counts. This chain uses TRBV4-3 with TRBJ2-2; D remains unclear. Germline CDR1 LGHNA, CDR2 YSLEER. Trimming took off 3 bases at V and 6 bases at J, with 14 bases between the two ends. CDR3 size: 15 residues. The CDR3 here is CASSQYSQAAGELFF. CDR3 nucleotides: TGCGCCAGCAGCCAGTATAGCCAGGCAGCCGGGGAGCTGTTTTTT.

This clonotype was seen ten or more times. The chain is built from TRBV7-6 and TRBJ1-1; D possibly corresponds to TRBD1 (6 bases). The germline CDR1 and CDR2 sequences are SGHVS and FNYEAQ. The CDR3 totals 14 residues. Trimming removed 5 bases at V and 5 bases at J, with 15 bases between. Here the CDR3 DNA reads TGTGCCAGCAGCACCCCGACAGGAAAGACTGAAGCTTTCTTT. This gives the protein CASSTPTGKTEAFF.

The J gene is TRBJ2-7, the V gene TRBV9; D unclear. The CDR3 is made up of 15 amino acids. Looked up from germline, CDR1 is SGDLS and CDR2 is YYNGEE. The ends were cut back, 4 bases at V and 2 bases at J, with 16 bases in the middle. CDR3 sequence reads: CASSIRDSATYEQYF. The DNA for the CDR3 is TGTGCCAGCAGCATCCGAGACTCAGCGACCTACGAGCAGTACTTC.

This clonotype appeared a few times. A much larger clone sits a single nucleotide away, making a read error possible. The chain carries TRBV2 and TRBJ2-1; D might be TRBD2 (5 bases). Germline CDR1 is SNHLY and CDR2 is FYNNEI. The V end lost 10 bases, the J end lost 0 bases, and 16 bases lay between the germline ends. This CDR3 comprises 15 residues. CDR3: CAMTIGPSSYNEQFF. The CDR3 nucleotides read TGTGCCATGACTATCGGTCCTAGCTCCTACAATGAGCAGTTCTTC.

This clonotype was counted many times. The V and J genes are TRBV7-9 and TRBJ2-5, with D hard to call. In germline, CDR1 is SEHNR, CDR2 FQNEAQ (reference sequence). CDR3 length: 16 residues. The V gene lost 0 bases and the J gene lost 5 bases, with 16 bases spanning the gap. CDR3 protein: CASSLAGSYPGETQYF. In DNA form, the CDR3 reads TGTGCCAGCAGCTTAGCGGGGTCCTACCCTGGGGAGACCCAGTACTTC.

The chain carries TRBV5-1 and TRBJ1-3; D not certain. The V gene lost 0 bases and the J gene lost 0 bases, with 4 bases spanning the gap. The CDR3 spans 14 residues. Germline loops: CDR1 SGHRS, CDR2 YFSETQ. Written as DNA, the CDR3 is TGCGCCAGCAGCTTGGCGGCCTCTGGAAACACCATATATTTT. Amino acids: CASSLAASGNTIYF.

Here the CDR3 reads CASRGTSTDTQYF. The DNA for the CDR3 is TGTGCCAGCAGAGGGACTAGCACAGATACGCAGTATTTT. This sequence joins TRBV3-1 and TRBJ2-3, with D perhaps TRBD2 (6 bases). Germline loops: CDR1 LGHDT, CDR2 YNNKEL (reference sequence). Trimming pared 6 bases from V and 0 bases from J, leaving 7 bases between. CDR3 length: 13 amino acids.